This T cell receptor (beta chain) stems from a study of T cell responses to AZD1222 COVID-19 vaccine. Study findings and constraints: Across the whole spike, CD4 TCRs peaked at regions 160-218 and 743-854. In the spike-specific TCR repertoire, nearly half reportedly target unmutated variant regions. Seropositive AZD1222 recipients at baseline numbered only five or six.

Only in-frame clones appear in the TCRdb table, and some are missing; sequencing was by immunoSEQ multiplex PCR. The data hold around 130,000 clones, with just over 85% observed a single time. This clone turned up a few times. Its target is unknown. The CDR3 contains 14 residues. The V gene's germline CDR1 is MDHEN and CDR2 SYDVKM. V was pared by 6 bases and J by 5 bases, with 16 bases between. The rearrangement links TRBV28 to TRBJ1-2, with D possibly matching TRBD1 (5 bases). The source of this sequence is an adult in good health. This sample comprised peripheral blood, obtained on day 0 of MenACWY control vaccination. CDR3 nucleotide sequence: TGTGCCAGCAGGGAGCAGGGACGTGATTATGGCTACACCTTC. This sequence encodes CASREQGRDYGYTF.